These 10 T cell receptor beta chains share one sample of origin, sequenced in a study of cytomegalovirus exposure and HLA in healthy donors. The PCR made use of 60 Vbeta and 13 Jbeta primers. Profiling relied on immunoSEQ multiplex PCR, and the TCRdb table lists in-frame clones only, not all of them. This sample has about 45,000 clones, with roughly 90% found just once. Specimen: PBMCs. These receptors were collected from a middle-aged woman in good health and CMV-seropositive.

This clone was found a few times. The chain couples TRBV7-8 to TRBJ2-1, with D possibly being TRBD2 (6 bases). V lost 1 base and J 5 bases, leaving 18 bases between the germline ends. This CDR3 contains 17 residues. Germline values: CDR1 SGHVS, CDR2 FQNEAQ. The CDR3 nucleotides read TGTGCCAGCAGCTTAGTCCCTCCTAGCGTAGTAGACAATGAGCAGTTCTTC. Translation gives CASSLVPPSVVDNEQFF.

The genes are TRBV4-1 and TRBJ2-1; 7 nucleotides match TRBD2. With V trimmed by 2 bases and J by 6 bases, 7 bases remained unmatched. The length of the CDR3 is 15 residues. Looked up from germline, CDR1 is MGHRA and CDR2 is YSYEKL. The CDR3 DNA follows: TGCGCCAGCAGCCAACATGGGCTAGCGGCCAATGAGCAGTTCTTC. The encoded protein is CASSQHGLAANEQFF.

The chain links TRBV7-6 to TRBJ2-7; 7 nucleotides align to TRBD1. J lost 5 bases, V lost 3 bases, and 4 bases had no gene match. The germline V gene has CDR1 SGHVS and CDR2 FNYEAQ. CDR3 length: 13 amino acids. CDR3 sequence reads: CASSLTGPHEQYF. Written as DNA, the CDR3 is TGTGCCAGCAGCTTGACAGGGCCCCACGAGCAGTACTTC.

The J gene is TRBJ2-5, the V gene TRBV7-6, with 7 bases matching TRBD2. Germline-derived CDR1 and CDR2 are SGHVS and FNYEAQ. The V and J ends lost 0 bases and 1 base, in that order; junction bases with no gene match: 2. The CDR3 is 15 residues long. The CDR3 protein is CASSLARTSQETQYF. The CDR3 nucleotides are TGTGCCAGCAGCTTAGCGCGGACTAGCCAAGAGACCCAGTACTTC.

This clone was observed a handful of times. The CDR3: CAWSWDSQNSPLHF. The CDR3 DNA follows: TGTGCCTGGAGTTGGGACAGCCAGAATTCACCCCTCCACTTT. The chain couples TRBV30 to TRBJ1-6; 7 positions agree with TRBD1. The germline gives CDR1 GTSNPN, CDR2 SVGIG (reference sequence). The V segment lost 2 bases and the J segment 7 bases; nucleotides outside the gene matches: 5. The CDR3 is made up of 14 amino acids. Drawing the rest from reference TRBV30 and TRBJ1-6, the complete variable domain is SQTIHQWPATLVQPVGSPLSLECTVEGTSNPNLYWYRQAAGRGLQLLFYSVGIGQISSEVPQNLSASRPQDRQFILSSKKLLLSDSGFYLCAWSWDSQNSPLHFGNGTRLTVT.

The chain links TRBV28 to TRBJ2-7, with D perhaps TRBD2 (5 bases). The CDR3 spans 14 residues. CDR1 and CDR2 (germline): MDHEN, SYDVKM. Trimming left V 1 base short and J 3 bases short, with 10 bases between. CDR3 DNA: TGTGCCAGCAGTTTATATCAGCGGAGCTACGAGCAGTACTTC. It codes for CASSLYQRSYEQYF.

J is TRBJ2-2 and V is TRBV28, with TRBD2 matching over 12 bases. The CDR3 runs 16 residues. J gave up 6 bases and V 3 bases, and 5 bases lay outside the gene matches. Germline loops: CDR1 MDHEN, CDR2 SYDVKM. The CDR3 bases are TGTGCCAGCAGTTTTTCGGCTAGCGGGAGGGCCGGGGAGCTGTTTTTT. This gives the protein CASSFSASGRAGELFF.

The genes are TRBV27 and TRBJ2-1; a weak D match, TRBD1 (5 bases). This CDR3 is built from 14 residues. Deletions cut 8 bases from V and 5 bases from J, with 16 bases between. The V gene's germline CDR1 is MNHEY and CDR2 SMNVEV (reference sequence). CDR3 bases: TGTGCCAGCTGGCGCAGGCCAGGGAACAATGAGCAGTTCTTC. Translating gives CASWRRPGNNEQFF.

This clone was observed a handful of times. The CDR3 sequence: CASRGTGTNTEAFF. The CDR3 region has the DNA TGTGCCAGTAGGGGAACAGGGACGAACACTGAAGCTTTCTTT. This chain joins TRBV19 and TRBJ1-1, with D perhaps matching TRBD1 (6 bases). CDR1 and CDR2 (germline): LNHDA, SQIVND (reference sequence). This CDR3 region has 14 residues. The V gene lost 6 bases and the J gene lost 1 base, with 12 bases spanning the gap. Full variable domain (missing parts from reference TRBV19 and TRBJ1-1): DGGITQSPKYLFRKEGQNVTLSCEQNLNHDAMYWYRQDPGQGLRLIYYSQIVNDFQKGDIAEGYSVSREKKESFPLTVTSAQKNPTAFYLCASRGTGTNTEAFFGQGTRLTVV.

In DNA, the CDR3 is TGTGCCAGCAGCAGGGACATCGGCCGGGAGCAGTTCTTC. Its translation is CASSRDIGREQFF. V gene TRBV5-6 combines with J gene TRBJ2-1; D possibly corresponds to TRBD1 (6 bases). CDR3 size: 13 residues. Germline loops: CDR1 SGHDT, CDR2 YYEEEE. With 4 bases removed from V and 10 bases from J, the gap between germline ends came to 15 bases.